This passage covers 21 T cell receptor beta chains from one sample sequenced in a study of OX40 agonist ivuxolimab in advanced cancers. The repertoire was sequenced with immunoSEQ multiplex PCR; TCRdb's copy has only in-frame clones and lacks some. The sample holds around 25,000 clones; roughly nine tenths are singletons and the top ten take 30% to 35%. Sequences were derived from CD4+ or CD8+ T cells sorted from blood, sampled in a trial of the OX40 agonist ivuxolimab. The origin of the receptors is an adult with an advanced solid tumor such as melanoma, head and neck, liver or kidney cancer.

The chain employs TRBV6-5 and TRBJ2-7; 13 bases align to TRBD2. The germline V gene has CDR1 MNHEY and CDR2 SVGAGI. V was clipped by 4 bases and J by 7 bases; unmatched bases: 4. The CDR3 loop spans 14 amino acids. The CDR3: CASSFPTSGGEQYF. The CDR3 DNA is TGTGCCAGCAGTTTCCCGACTAGCGGGGGGGAGCAGTACTTC.

The CDR3 DNA sequence: TGTGCCAGCAGCTCGCTGACTGGGAGCTCCTACAATGAGCAGTTCTTC. As protein: CASSSLTGSSYNEQFF. The genes are TRBV5-6 and TRBJ2-1, with D possibly matching TRBD2 (5 bases). This CDR3 is 16 amino acids long. Germline V gene data show CDR1 as SGHDT and CDR2 as YYEEEE. With 3 bases removed from V and 0 bases from J, the gap between germline ends came to 13 bases.

This CDR3 is CASSTRLGGQETQYF. The CDR3 nucleotides are TGTGCCAGCAGTACCCGTCTGGGAGGGCAAGAGACCCAGTACTTC. The chain couples TRBV27 to TRBJ2-5, with 7 bases matching TRBD2. CDR1 and CDR2 from the germline V gene are MNHEY and SMNVEV (reference sequence). V lost 5 bases and J lost 2; bases outside the gene matches: 8. The CDR3 consists of 15 residues.

V gene TRBV5-5 combines with J gene TRBJ1-2; 8 bases match TRBD1. With V trimmed by 3 bases and J by 1 base, 8 bases remained unmatched. CDR1 is SGHKS, CDR2 YYEKEE, per germline (reference sequence). This CDR3 contains 16 residues. The CDR3 DNA reads as TGTGCCAGCAGCTCACAGTCAGGGGGCCTTAACTATGGCTACACCTTC. It is translated as CASSSQSGGLNYGYTF.

The chain has TRBV5-5 and TRBJ1-6; D not resolved. V was shortened by 1 base and J by 5 bases, with 13 bases between the two germline ends. Germline V gene lookup returns CDR1 SGHKS and CDR2 YYEKEE (reference sequence). The CDR3 loop spans 16 amino acids. The CDR3 DNA reads as TGTGCCAGCAGCTTGTCCCCACAGATTAATAATTCACCCCTCCACTTT. It encodes CASSLSPQINNSPLHF.

The V call is TRBV18, the J call TRBJ1-1; D is unresolved. Germline V gene lookup returns CDR1 KGHSH and CDR2 LQKENI. This CDR3 region has 14 residues. The germline V and J ends were trimmed by 1 base and 1 base, with 7 bases remaining between them. CDR3 in amino acids: CASSPRLANTEAFF. The CDR3, as DNA: TGTGCCAGCTCACCACGTTTAGCGAACACTGAAGCTTTCTTT.

J is TRBJ2-1 and V is TRBV27; D may correspond to TRBD1 or TRBD2 (5 bases each). V lost 4 bases and J lost 13, with 14 bases in between. Germline V lookup: CDR1 MNHEY, CDR2 SMNVEV (reference sequence). CDR3 length: 12 amino acids. The CDR3 coding sequence is TGTGCCAGCAGTTCAACCGGGACCCACCAGTTCTTC. Residues: CASSSTGTHQFF.

The CDR3 loop is CASSYSGEDTIYF. The CDR3 region has the DNA TGTGCCAGCAGTTACTCCGGGGAGGACACCATATATTTT. The rearrangement joins TRBV6-6 to TRBJ1-3, with no clear D. The V gene's germline CDR1 is MNHNY and CDR2 SVGAGI (reference sequence). V dropped 0 bases and J dropped 8 bases, with 8 bases sitting between them. This CDR3 comprises 13 residues.

The chain uses TRBV30 and TRBJ1-1, with no clear D. V was shortened by 1 base and J by 7 bases, with 10 bases between the two germline ends. CDR1 GTSNPN and CDR2 SVGIG come from the germline V gene (reference sequence). CDR3 length equals 12 residues. CDR3 protein: CAWSGLSDEAFF. The CDR3 nucleotides are TGTGCCTGGAGTGGGTTGTCAGATGAAGCTTTCTTT.

The CDR3 coding sequence is TGTGCCAGCAGCCCGGTGGGGGACGGGGCCAACGTCCTGACTTTC. Translating it yields CASSPVGDGANVLTF. The chain is built from TRBV5-6 and TRBJ2-6; D assignment may be TRBD1 or TRBD2 (5 bases each). The CDR3 covers 15 residues. Trimming stripped 4 bases from V and 4 bases from J, with 12 bases between. The germline CDR1 and CDR2 sequences are SGHDT and YYEEEE.

The chain links TRBV7-2 to TRBJ2-2; 14 nucleotides line up with TRBD2. CDR1 is SGHTA, CDR2 FQGNSA, per germline. Trimming at V came to 4 bases and at J to 3 bases, leaving 7 bases not matched to a gene. The CDR3 has 18 amino acids. CDR3 in DNA: TGTGCCAGCAGCTCTGGACTAGCGGGGGGTTTTGACACCGGGGAGCTGTTTTTT. The encoded protein is CASSSGLAGGFDTGELFF.

The chain uses TRBV9 and TRBJ1-2; D possibly corresponds to TRBD1 (6 bases). V lost 0 bases and J lost 2, with 11 bases in between. Germline loops: CDR1 SGDLS, CDR2 YYNGEE. The CDR3 has 15 residues. CDR3 nucleotides: TGTGCCAGCAGCGTAGACGCAGGGGCAAACTATGGCTACACCTTC. Protein sequence: CASSVDAGANYGYTF.

V usage is TRBV18 and J usage is TRBJ2-3; D call uncertain. CDR1 is KGHSH, CDR2 LQKENI, per germline. Trimming shortened V by 3 bases and J by 0 bases, and 4 bases separated the two germline ends. The CDR3 contains 13 residues. CDR3 protein: CASSPDSTDTQYF. CDR3 DNA sequence: TGTGCCAGCTCACCGGATAGCACAGATACGCAGTATTTT.

The CDR3 sequence is CASSELQGKSQPQHF. CDR3 coding DNA: TGCGCCAGCAGTGAGTTACAGGGGAAAAGTCAGCCCCAGCATTTT. The chain links TRBV10-2 to TRBJ1-5; 7 nucleotides agree with TRBD1. Germline CDR1 and CDR2: WSHSY and SAAADI. Trimming cost V 1 base and J 6 bases; bases outside gene matches: 6. The CDR3 is 15 residues long.

The rearrangement uses TRBV7-6 and TRBJ1-1; D is undetermined. The CDR3 length is 14 residues. Germline V gives CDR1 SGHVS, CDR2 FNYEAQ. With 5 bases removed from V and 1 base from J, the gap between germline ends came to 11 bases. As DNA, the CDR3 is TGTGCCAGCAGCCCCCGACCCGCGAACACTGAAGCTTTCTTT. Its protein product is CASSPRPANTEAFF.

In this sample, this clone turned up a few times. The chain carries TRBV4-1 and TRBJ1-5; D might be TRBD1 (5 bases). V dropped 1 base and J dropped 9 bases, with 22 bases sitting between them. Germline assignment: CDR1 MGHRA and CDR2 YSYEKL. The CDR3 consists of 17 residues. DNA of the CDR3: TGCGCCAGCAGCCAAGTTCTCCGGGGCTCAGTGGGCCGGCCCCAGCATTTT. This encodes CASSQVLRGSVGRPQHF.

This chain joins TRBV28 and TRBJ2-5, with a tentative D call TRBD1 (5 bases). The J call may be incorrect, as the DNA end agrees better with TRBJ2-7. Germline CDR1 is MDHEN and CDR2 is SYDVKM. This CDR3 has 14 amino acids. DNA of the CDR3: TGTGCCAGCCAAAGACAGAGTCGCACCTACGAGCAGTACTTC. Translation: CASQRQSRTYEQYF.

This chain links TRBV6-1 with TRBJ2-7; possibly TRBD2 for D (6 bases). The germline V gene has CDR1 MNHNS and CDR2 SASEGT. The CDR3 loop spans 14 amino acids. With 7 bases removed from V and 3 bases from J, the gap between germline ends came to 16 bases. As DNA, the CDR3 is TGTGCCAGCACCCCGGACCGGGACTTCTACGAGCAGTACTTC. Its protein product is CASTPDRDFYEQYF.

The rearrangement uses TRBV6-5 and TRBJ1-5; TRBD1 might be the D (5 bases). CDR3 length: 15 residues. Germline CDR1 MNHEY, CDR2 SVGAGI. Trimming shortened V by 6 bases and J by 0 bases, and 12 bases separated the two germline ends. CDR3 region: CASRETGYSNQPQHF. The CDR3 region has the DNA TGTGCCAGCAGAGAAACAGGATATAGCAATCAGCCCCAGCATTTT.

In this sample, this clone turned up once. This rearrangement joins TRBV10-1 to TRBJ1-1; 8 nucleotides align to TRBD1. Germline CDR1 reads WNHNN; CDR2 reads SYGVQD (reference sequence). J lost 5 bases, V lost 5 bases, and 13 bases had no gene match. The CDR3 is 16 amino acids. In nucleotides, the CDR3 is TGCGCCAGCAGTCCAAGGACAGGGAATCGAGAGACTGAAGCTTTCTTT. As protein: CASSPRTGNRETEAFF.

This sequence joins TRBV21-1 and TRBJ2-2; the table's D call, TRBD1, was not checked against the DNA. TRBV21-1 is a documented pseudogene. The CDR3 covers 18 residues. The CDR3 sequence is CASSEILGQGKGAGELFF. CDR3 DNA sequence: TGTGCCAGCAGCGAAATTCTAGGCCAGGGGAAGGGGGCCGGGGAGCTGTTTTTT.